The present entry profiles one T cell receptor beta chain with its context. Authors' data handling: Nucleated cell counts were estimated from reference gene primer amplification. TCRdb's copy holds only in-frame clones and misses some; the assay was immunoSEQ multiplex PCR. The D gene and trimming were derived from the DNA, and the V and J assignments and clone size from that table. The table has about 300,000 clones, about 90% seen once. Participants were placed into cohorts based on the clinical history they reported. The data were taken from a study of blood T cell repertoires in COVID-19. Study-level information: COVID-19 samples from acute and convalescent phases originated in the United States, Italy and Spain. In each case, the material was cDNA or gDNA derived from T cells, B-cell-depleted T cells, or PBMCs.

The CDR3 loop spans 16 amino acids. V lost 4 bases and J 5 bases, leaving 20 bases between the germline ends. In germline, CDR1 is SNHLY, CDR2 FYNNEI. The sample was PBMCs or T cells enriched from blood (not recorded which). The chain joins TRBV2 to TRBJ1-1, with D unclear. This receptor was identified in a woman aged 45 to 65 who had been exposed to COVID-19. This CDR3 is CASSGSTGYFGTEAFF. DNA for the CDR3: TGTGCCAGCAGTGGGTCGACTGGGTATTTCGGGACTGAAGCTTTCTTT.